The TCR beta chain under discussion was sequenced for a study of cytomegalovirus exposure and HLA in healthy donors. Across the whole study: Samples from HLA-typed donors yielded about 86 million unique TCRs in an early data release. General study findings and limits: Clonal expansion was found to be greater in HLA-associated TCR beta chains than in equally common others in a later analysis.

A note on this clone: What it recognizes is unknown.

This PCR relied on a set of 60 Vbeta primers and 13 Jbeta primers. The assay was immunoSEQ multiplex PCR, and TCRdb's table has in-frame clones only and misses some. The specimen's table records tens of thousands of clones. The J segment lost 2 bases and the V segment lost 5 bases, leaving 1 base of the junction unmatched. Germline V gives CDR1 SGHVS, CDR2 FNYEAQ. This CDR3 is 13 amino acids long. Sequenced: PBMCs. The J gene is TRBJ2-3, the V gene TRBV7-6, with TRBD2 identical over 7 bases. This receptor was taken from a young man in good health and CMV-seronegative. CDR3 region: CASSAGDTDTQYF. The DNA of the CDR3 is TGTGCCAGCAGCGCGGGGGACACAGATACGCAGTATTTT.